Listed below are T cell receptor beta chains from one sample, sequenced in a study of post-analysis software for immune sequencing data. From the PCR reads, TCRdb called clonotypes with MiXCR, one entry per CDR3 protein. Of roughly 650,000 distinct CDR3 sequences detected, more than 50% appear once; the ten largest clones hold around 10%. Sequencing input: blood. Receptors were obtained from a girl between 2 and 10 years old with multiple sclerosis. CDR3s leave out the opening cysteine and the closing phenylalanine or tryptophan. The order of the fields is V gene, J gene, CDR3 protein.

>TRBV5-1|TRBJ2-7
ASSSGLNSYEQY
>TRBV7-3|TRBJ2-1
ASSSPGLAETNEQF
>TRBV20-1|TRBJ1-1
SARMANTEAF
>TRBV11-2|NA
ASSFTPGQGKDEQY
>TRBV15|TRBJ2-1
ATNRGQRNEQF
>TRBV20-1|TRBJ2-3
SVWASGTGGLTDTQY
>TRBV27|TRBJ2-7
ASSSPPGQGGSQQY
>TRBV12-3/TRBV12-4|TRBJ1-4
ASSGGTGWEKLF
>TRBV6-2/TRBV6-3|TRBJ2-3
ASSRTERTDTQY
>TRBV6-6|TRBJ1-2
ASSSPGGYYGYT
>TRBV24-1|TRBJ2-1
ATSDSEDGSEGDYNEQF
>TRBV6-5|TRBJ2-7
ASSYAGSYEQY
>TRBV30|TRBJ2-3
AWSGAETSGREDTQY
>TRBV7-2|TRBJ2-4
ASSFPRPPGLAIKNIQY
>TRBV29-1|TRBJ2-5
SVAIAGGEETQY
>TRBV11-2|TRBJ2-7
ASSLAGRPPEQY
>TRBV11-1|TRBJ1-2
ASSLEGQGTGGYT
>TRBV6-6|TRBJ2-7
ASSRSTPGTEQY
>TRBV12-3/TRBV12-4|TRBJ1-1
ASSLRQGAGEAF
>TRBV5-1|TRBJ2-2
ASKSGLSKGGELF
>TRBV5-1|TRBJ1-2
ASSLDQGAFYGYT
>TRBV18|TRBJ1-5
ASSPPGVFHQPQH
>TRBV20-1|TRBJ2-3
SARDPTSPATDTQY